The TCR beta chain under discussion was sequenced for a study of blood T cell repertoires in COVID-19. At the level of the study: Samples of COVID-19 (acute and convalescent) were obtained from the United States, Italy and Spain.

Participants were aged roughly 18 to 100 years from 20 to 30 US areas. The recovered donors of Cohort 3 showed two negative PCRs, clearance, or symptom resolution. Germline V gene sequence: CDR1 SGHTA, CDR2 FQGTGA. Trimming at V came to 6 bases and at J to 3 bases, leaving 8 bases not matched to a gene. The CDR3 runs 14 residues. In the source study's methods: Nucleated cell counts were estimated from reference gene primer amplification. Profiling relied on immunoSEQ multiplex PCR, and the TCRdb table lists in-frame clones only, not all of them. Clone size and V and J calls were adopted from that table, with D and trimming inferred from the DNA. This sample has about 100,000 clones, with 80% to 90% found just once.

The chain is built from TRBV7-3 and TRBJ2-7, with 7 positions matching TRBD1. Sample: PBMCs or T cells enriched from blood (not recorded which). The sequence was collected from a woman between 45 and 60 years old who had recovered from COVID-19. CDR3 sequence: CASRSPGQHYEQYF. DNA for the CDR3: TGTGCCAGCAGGTCGCCGGGACAGCACTACGAGCAGTACTTC.